The next 21 T cell receptor beta chains were all read from a single sample in a study of blood T cell repertoires in COVID-19 (dated by TCRdb to 2018 to 2020). Library prep was done by the immunoSEQ multiplex PCR assay. The clones in this table, taken by TCRdb from immuneACCESS, are in-frame only. Not every clone is retained; where verified, under half of the shortfall comes from an unresolved V gene, and the cause of the rest is unknown. This sample comprises about 140,000 clones, over 65% of them detected only once. More than 3.5% of the sample rests with the top ten. The sequenced sample consisted of peripheral blood. The receptors come from a woman aged 80 or over with active or convalescent COVID-19.

V gene TRBV19 combines with J gene TRBJ1-2; 7 nucleotides line up with TRBD1. CDR1 and CDR2 from the germline V gene are LNHDA and SQIVND (reference sequence). V was pared by 2 bases and J by 0 bases, with 6 bases of the junction left unmatched. This CDR3 spans 16 amino acids. The CDR3 here is CASSIQNRGANYGYTF. The CDR3 DNA sequence: TGTGCCAGTAGTATACAAAACAGGGGAGCTAACTATGGCTACACCTTC.

This chain uses TRBV7-3 with TRBJ2-3; a possible D gene is TRBD2 (7 bases). CDR1 and CDR2 from the germline V gene are SGHTA and FQGTGA. Between the trimmed V and J ends, which lost 5 bases and 6 bases, there was a span of 15 bases. The CDR3 totals 14 residues. In nucleotides, the CDR3 is TGTGCCAGCAGCCCTCAAGGGGGGGATGATACGCAGTATTTT. As protein: CASSPQGGDDTQYF.

The chain couples TRBV29-1 to TRBJ2-3, with D maybe TRBD2 (6 bases). The CDR3 length is 15 residues. The ends were cut back, 0 bases at V and 4 bases at J, with 14 bases in the middle. Germline-derived CDR1 and CDR2 are SQVTM and ANQGSEA. The CDR3 DNA reads as TGCAGCGTTGAAGATCGGGGCGGGGACGCAGATACGCAGTATTTT. Translation: CSVEDRGGDADTQYF.

The chain employs TRBV30 and TRBJ1-2; tentative D call: TRBD1 (5 bases). This CDR3 is 14 amino acids long. The germline V gene encodes CDR1 GTSNPN and CDR2 SVGIG (reference sequence). V was clipped by 0 bases and J by 5 bases, with 13 bases between them. The CDR3 reads CAWSVGRAYYGYTF. CDR3 bases: TGTGCCTGGAGTGTTGGCAGGGCCTATTATGGCTACACCTTC.

DNA of the CDR3: TGTGCCAGCAGTATGGACAGGGCACGTGGCTACACCTTC. Amino acid sequence: CASSMDRARGYTF. The rearrangement links TRBV5-6 to TRBJ1-2; TRBD1 matches 8 bases. Trimming removed 5 bases from V and 7 bases from J; junction bases left unmatched: 7. Germline-derived CDR1 and CDR2 are SGHDT and YYEEEE. This CDR3 has 13 residues.

This clone was found once. The rearrangement joins TRBV18 to TRBJ1-2; D not certain. The CDR3 covers 13 residues. CDR1 is KGHSH and CDR2 is LQKENI in the germline V gene. V gave up 3 bases and J gave up 7 bases, with 12 bases separating them. The CDR3: CASSPSLQSGYTF. In nucleotides, the CDR3 is TGTGCCAGCTCACCGAGCCTACAGAGTGGCTACACCTTC.

This clone was counted once. The chain couples TRBV5-1 to TRBJ1-4; possible D gene TRBD1, 6 bases. The germline V gene encodes CDR1 SGHRS and CDR2 YFSETQ. The ends were cut back, 5 bases at V and 3 bases at J, with 14 bases in the middle. The CDR3 covers 15 residues. The CDR3 spells CASRGTGKANEKLFF. CDR3 sequence (DNA): TGCGCCAGCAGGGGAACAGGGAAGGCTAATGAAAAACTGTTTTTT.

The V call is TRBV27, the J call TRBJ1-2; D is unresolved. Germline CDR1 reads MNHEY; CDR2 reads SMNVEV (reference sequence). V was cut by 5 bases and J by 4 bases, with 17 bases left in between. This CDR3 is 15 amino acids long. CDR3 residues: CASSPARNSVYGYTF. CDR3 nucleotide sequence: TGTGCCAGCAGTCCCGCCCGGAACAGTGTCTATGGCTACACCTTC.

The chain is built from TRBV9 and TRBJ1-2; D uncertain. V was shortened by 0 bases and J by 4 bases, with 7 bases between the two germline ends. This CDR3 comprises 13 residues. The germline CDR1 and CDR2 sequences are SGDLS and YYNGEE. In DNA form, the CDR3 reads TGTGCCAGCAGCGTAGGGCAGTCCTATGGCTACACCTTC. Amino acids: CASSVGQSYGYTF. Supplemented by reference TRBV9 and TRBJ1-2, the full variable domain reads DSGVTQTPKHLITATGQRVTLRCSPRSGDLSVYWYQQSLDQGLQFLIQYYNGEERAKGNILERFSAQQFPDLHSELNLSSLELGDSALYFCASSVGQSYGYTFGSGTRLTVV.

There are a few counts of this clone. The rearrangement joins TRBV5-1 to TRBJ2-5, with a weak D call TRBD2 (5 bases). The CDR3 consists of 14 residues. The germline CDR1 and CDR2 sequences are SGHRS and YFSETQ. V shed 0 bases and J shed 5 bases, with 11 bases lying between them. For the CDR3, the DNA is TGCGCCAGCAGCTTGGCCGGGGTAGCGGAGACCCAGTACTTC. It yields the protein CASSLAGVAETQYF. The full variable domain, in which reference TRBV5-1 and TRBJ2-5 provide the parts outside the CDR3, is KAGVTQTPRYLIKTRGQQVTLSCSPISGHRSVSWYQQTPGQGLQFLFEYFSETQRNKGNFPGRFSGRQFSNSRSEMNVSTLELGDSALYLCASSLAGVAETQYFGPGTRLLVL.

The V call is TRBV5-5, the J call TRBJ2-1, with D tentatively TRBD1 (5 bases). CDR3 length: 13 amino acids. Germline lookup yields CDR1 SGHKS and CDR2 YYEKEE (reference sequence). The V gene lost 2 bases and the J gene lost 7 bases, with 10 bases spanning the gap. The CDR3, as DNA: TGTGCCAGCAGCTTATCAGGGAATAATGAGCAGTTCTTC. It specifies CASSLSGNNEQFF.

The rearrangement links TRBV4-3 to TRBJ2-1, with D possibly matching TRBD2 (5 bases). CDR1 and CDR2 from the germline V gene are LGHNA and YSLEER. V lost 0 bases and J 0 bases, leaving 12 bases between the germline ends. This CDR3 has 17 residues. The CDR3 is CASSQDAPGSSYNEQFF. DNA of the CDR3: TGCGCCAGCAGCCAAGACGCGCCGGGGAGCTCCTACAATGAGCAGTTCTTC.

This chain uses TRBV5-1 with TRBJ2-3, with 8 nucleotides matching TRBD2. Germline loops: CDR1 SGHRS, CDR2 YFSETQ. V lost 3 bases and J lost 1; bases outside the gene matches: 7. The CDR3 consists of 16 residues. CDR3 loop: CASSSNTRGGTDTQYF. The CDR3 DNA sequence: TGCGCCAGCAGCTCTAATACGCGGGGGGGCACAGATACGCAGTATTTT.

The chain carries TRBV27 and TRBJ1-6; D uncertain. From germline, CDR1 is MNHEY and CDR2 SMNVEV (reference sequence). CDR3 length: 14 residues. V gave up 5 bases and J gave up 11 bases, with 16 bases separating them. Here the CDR3 reads CASSPNRLLPPLHF. CDR3 sequence (DNA): TGTGCCAGCAGTCCGAACCGACTTTTACCACCCCTCCACTTT.

This clone was detected only a few times. The J gene is TRBJ1-5, the V gene TRBV28, with D possibly matching TRBD1 (6 bases). The V and J ends lost 7 bases and 1 base respectively, with 17 bases between them. Germline V gene sequence: CDR1 MDHEN, CDR2 SYDVKM. The CDR3 totals 16 residues. The chain's CDR3 is CASTVGGAWSNQPQHF. As DNA, the CDR3 is TGTGCCAGCACCGTAGGGGGGGCTTGGAGCAATCAGCCCCAGCATTTT.

This chain links TRBV5-8 with TRBJ1-1, with 7 nucleotides matching TRBD1. The CDR3 has 14 amino acids. V shed 1 base and J 7 bases; nucleotides not matched to a gene: 7. The germline CDR1 and CDR2 sequences are SGHTS and YDEGEE. The CDR3 spells CASSLTGVVGEAFF. Written as DNA, the CDR3 is TGTGCCAGCAGCTTGACAGGGGTCGTCGGTGAAGCTTTCTTT.

The gene calls are TRBV4-1 and TRBJ1-4; D not resolved. The CDR3 covers 13 residues. Trimming cost V 4 bases and J 5 bases, with 8 bases left between them. Germline CDR1 MGHRA, CDR2 YSYEKL. Written as DNA, the CDR3 is TGCGCCAGCAGCCGACACTGGAATGAAAAACTGTTTTTT. Translating it yields CASSRHWNEKLFF.

In this sample, this clone turned up a few times. The chain combines TRBV19 with TRBJ1-1; tentative D call: TRBD1 (5 bases). The CDR3 extends over 13 amino acids. V lost 3 bases, J lost 1 base, and 6 bases lay in between. Looked up from germline, CDR1 is LNHDA and CDR2 is SQIVND (reference sequence). CDR3 sequence (DNA): TGTGCCAGTAGTATGGGGCAGAACACTGAAGCTTTCTTT. This gives the protein CASSMGQNTEAFF.

This sequence joins TRBV5-8 and TRBJ2-3, with D unresolved. The ends were cut back, 1 base at V and 7 bases at J, with 13 bases in the middle. This CDR3 spans 14 amino acids. Germline assignment: CDR1 SGHTS and CDR2 YDEGEE. The chain's CDR3 is CASSLSGSQYTQYF. DNA for the CDR3: TGTGCCAGCAGCTTGTCCGGGTCGCAGTATACGCAGTATTTT.

The chain recombines TRBV7-2 with TRBJ1-2, with 8 bases that match TRBD1. CDR1 and CDR2 from the germline V gene are SGHTA and FQGNSA. CDR3 length equals 17 residues. After removal of 5 bases from V and 4 bases from J, the junction contained 15 bases not matched to a gene. CDR3 sequence: CASSPQIGGQGSYGYTF. CDR3 DNA: TGTGCCAGCAGCCCTCAAATTGGAGGACAGGGAAGCTATGGCTACACCTTC.

This chain joins TRBV10-1 and TRBJ1-6; D not certain. Trimming cost V 2 bases and J 0 bases, with 5 bases left between them. CDR3 length: 15 residues. The germline gives CDR1 WNHNN, CDR2 SYGVQD (reference sequence). The CDR3 sequence: CASSELSSYNSPLHF. CDR3 sequence (DNA): TGCGCCAGCAGTGAGCTTAGCTCCTATAATTCACCCCTCCACTTT.